This T cell receptor (beta chain) was observed in a study of blood T cells in healthy people across ages. Study-level background: Capturing about one barcoded beta molecule per two T cells was achieved by template switching.

Extractions gave at least 5 micrograms of total RNA per sample. The junction had 18 bases not matched to a gene; V was cut back by 4 bases and J by 7 bases. Germline CDR1 is MGHDK and CDR2 is SYGVNS. This CDR3 comprises 17 residues. The study, taken as a whole, reports: A conclusive naive versus antigen-experienced comparison was prevented by the unsorted PBMCs.

Primed by a sample-barcoded 5' primer and a J-beta primer mix, a second PCR proceeded for roughly 7 to 12 cycles. A minimum of 3 million CDR3-containing paired-end reads was obtained for each sample. One entry per CDR3 protein results from TCRdb running MiXCR on the 5' RACE reads. Altogether about 1.4 million distinct CDR3 sequences are present, roughly 59% being singletons, with the ten largest covering over 5%. This clonotype was seen a few times. Its antigen is still unknown. The V call is TRBV25-1, the J call TRBJ2-5; 7 positions agree with TRBD1. The receptor's source is a man aged 18-30 years in good health. The sample taken for sequencing was blood. CDR3 in amino acids: CASSASTGTADGGTQYF. The DNA of the CDR3 is TGTGCCAGCAGTGCGTCAACCGGGACAGCCGACGGTGGGACCCAGTACTTC.